Sequencing of this T cell receptor (beta chain) was carried out in a study of blood T cell repertoires in COVID-19. As for the study in general: Acute and convalescent COVID-19 samples came from the United States, Italy and Spain. The analysed material was cDNA or gDNA that came from T cells, B-cell-depleted T cells, or PBMCs.

The V segment lost 4 bases and the J segment 7 bases; nucleotides outside the gene matches: 8. In germline, CDR1 is MNHEY, CDR2 SVGAGI. The CDR3 runs 15 residues. The authors' processing: The assay estimated nucleated cells by amplifying reference gene primers. Clones were read by immunoSEQ multiplex PCR, and TCRdb kept only the in-frame ones, dropping some. V, J and clone size are those of that table, while D and trimming were read from the DNA. The sample has around 59,000 clones; about 86% are singletons. This clone has just a few counts. The clonotype was recovered from a woman at least 80 years old with active or convalescent COVID-19. Sequenced: peripheral blood. The chain uses TRBV6-5 and TRBJ2-1; 9 bases align to TRBD2. CDR3 residues: CASSSESLAGNEQFF. CDR3 DNA: TGTGCCAGCAGTTCCGAGAGTCTAGCGGGGAATGAGCAGTTCTTC.